This T cell receptor (beta chain) emerged from a study of CD8+CD57+ T cells in acquired aplastic anemia. Study context: The mean DNA yield obtained from sorted CD4+ and CD8+ cells came to roughly 3.4 ug. Findings of the study overall: The study found no significant CD8+ Simpson's diversity difference between patients and controls.

This clonotype was observed at least ten times. The antigen is unknown. TCR beta VDJ combinations and CDR3 sequences were profiled from genomic DNA. A single record per CDR3 protein comes from TCRdb applying MiXCR to the reads. The sample includes some 280,000 distinct CDR3 sequences, 55% to 60% of them seen just once. Input material: sorted CD4+, CD8+, or CD8+CD57+ T cells (not recorded which) from PBMCs. This clonotype was obtained from a human donor with severe aplastic anemia or a healthy control (not recorded which).

Written as DNA, the CDR3 is TGTGCCAGCAGAACTGGGACAGGGACGTACGAGCAGTACTTC. It specifies CASRTGTGTYEQYF. The J gene is TRBJ2-7, the V gene TRBV7-2, with 9 bases matching TRBD1. J gave up 4 bases and V 6 bases, and 7 bases lay outside the gene matches. Germline V gives CDR1 SGHTA, CDR2 FQGNSA. This CDR3 spans 14 amino acids.